A selection of T cell receptor beta chains follows, all from one sample in a study of T-cell memory formation after mild COVID-19. TCRdb called the 5' RACE reads again in MiXCR, with one record for every CDR3 protein. Among approximately 270,000 distinct CDR3 sequences listed, around 15% were seen once. Sequencing used PBMCs or a T cell subset sorted from them (not recorded which). Every receptor here comes from a man between 18 and 35 years old who had mild COVID-19 (a few samples of this study predate the infection). Cell type and time point are not known. The CDR3 runs from the conserved cysteine through the conserved F or W. The order of the fields is J gene, V gene, CDR3 protein.

J: TRBJ2-3
V: TRBV7-9
CDR3: CASSRPAGVPDTQYF

J: TRBJ2-1
V: TRBV18
CDR3: CASSPSAGGIDEQFF

J: TRBJ2-5
V: TRBV7-7
CDR3: CASSPSSGWETQYF

J: TRBJ1-5
V: TRBV12-3/TRBV12-4
CDR3: CASSLPGPGSNQPQHF

J: TRBJ1-2
V: TRBV6-6
CDR3: CASSYSLQGPGYGYTF

J: TRBJ2-1
V: TRBV29-1
CDR3: CSVVGLAGGSSYNEQFF

J: TRBJ2-1
V: TRBV5-6
CDR3: CASSLSTFNEQFF

J: TRBJ1-1
V: TRBV7-9
CDR3: CASSLPGQKYTEAFF

J: TRBJ1-2
V: TRBV6-5
CDR3: CASRPPGEANYGYTF

J: TRBJ2-2
V: TRBV12-3/TRBV12-4
CDR3: CASSLGPNGELFF

J: TRBJ1-1
V: TRBV20-1
CDR3: CSASDRAAFF

J: TRBJ1-6
V: TRBV7-2
CDR3: CASSRPRPNSPLHF

J: TRBJ1-2
V: TRBV28
CDR3: CASKAHDREHGYTF

J: TRBJ1-3
V: TRBV2
CDR3: CASSEMRDSGNTIYF

J: TRBJ2-7
V: TRBV7-9
CDR3: CASSPHSYEQYF

J: TRBJ2-3
V: TRBV5-1
CDR3: CASSPRLAGGPHTQYF

J: TRBJ1-2
V: TRBV12-3/TRBV12-4
CDR3: CASRTASYGYTF

J: TRBJ2-3
V: TRBV6-6
CDR3: CASSGGIGADTQYF

J: TRBJ2-5
V: TRBV10-3
CDR3: CAISFGPGETQYF

J: TRBJ1-4
V: TRBV6-1
CDR3: CASGPVGATNEKLFF

J: TRBJ2-3
V: TRBV7-7
CDR3: CASSPLSSGSTDTQYF

J: TRBJ2-1
V: TRBV25-1
CDR3: CASRTSGGASEQFF

J: TRBJ1-2
V: TRBV20-1
CDR3: CSARDPGEGQAMGGYTF

J: TRBJ1-1
V: TRBV6-5
CDR3: CASSYTGTGVAFF

J: TRBJ2-3
V: TRBV5-1
CDR3: CASSLVGTSKSTDTQYF

J: TRBJ2-3
V: TRBV6-2/TRBV6-3
CDR3: CASSYSKREVFDTQYF

J: TRBJ2-1
V: TRBV12-3/TRBV12-4
CDR3: CASSPPRASPNNEQFF

J: TRBJ1-2
V: TRBV3-1
CDR3: CASSQGLGGYTF

J: TRBJ1-5
V: TRBV4-1
CDR3: CASSQVGQGDQPQHF

J: TRBJ2-5
V: TRBV21-1
CDR3: CASQTGEETQYF

J: TRBJ2-3
V: TRBV12-3/TRBV12-4
CDR3: CASSLAYLESEGDTQYF

J: TRBJ1-1
V: TRBV6-5
CDR3: CASSYLQGNTEAFF

J: TRBJ2-7
V: TRBV6-2/TRBV6-3
CDR3: CASSYSAMEYEQYF

J: TRBJ2-2
V: TRBV18
CDR3: CASSPQGIDGELFF

J: TRBJ2-7
V: TRBV3-1
CDR3: CASSPSYSSYEQYF

J: TRBJ1-5
V: TRBV12-3/TRBV12-4
CDR3: CASSYGGCNQPQHF

J: TRBJ2-2
V: TRBV3-1
CDR3: CASTLSSWGGTGELFF

J: TRBJ2-3
V: TRBV4-3
CDR3: CASSQDSSTDTQYF

J: TRBJ2-1
V: TRBV7-6
CDR3: CASSYGAGHYNEQFF

J: TRBJ2-2
V: TRBV7-9
CDR3: CASSRKTGPTGELFF

J: TRBJ1-6
V: TRBV7-9
CDR3: CASSAGTDFNSPLHF

J: TRBJ2-1
V: TRBV5-1
CDR3: CASSLQGGRRDEQFF

J: TRBJ2-5
V: TRBV4-3
CDR3: CASSQGYLGGETQYF

J: TRBJ2-3
V: TRBV20-1
CDR3: CSARIQGATDTQYF

J: TRBJ2-2
V: TRBV5-1
CDR3: CASSPQGATGELFF

J: TRBJ2-1
V: TRBV12-3/TRBV12-4
CDR3: CASSERTIFAYNEQFF

J: TRBJ1-6
V: TRBV4-1
CDR3: CASSQWGSPLHF

J: TRBJ1-1
V: TRBV5-6
CDR3: CASSPYRGRTEAFF

J: TRBJ1-1
V: TRBV27
CDR3: CASSLALPGRMNTEAFF

J: TRBJ2-7
V: TRBV6-2/TRBV6-3
CDR3: CASTGASEQYF

J: TRBJ1-2
V: TRBV2
CDR3: CASRYIQGIYGYTF